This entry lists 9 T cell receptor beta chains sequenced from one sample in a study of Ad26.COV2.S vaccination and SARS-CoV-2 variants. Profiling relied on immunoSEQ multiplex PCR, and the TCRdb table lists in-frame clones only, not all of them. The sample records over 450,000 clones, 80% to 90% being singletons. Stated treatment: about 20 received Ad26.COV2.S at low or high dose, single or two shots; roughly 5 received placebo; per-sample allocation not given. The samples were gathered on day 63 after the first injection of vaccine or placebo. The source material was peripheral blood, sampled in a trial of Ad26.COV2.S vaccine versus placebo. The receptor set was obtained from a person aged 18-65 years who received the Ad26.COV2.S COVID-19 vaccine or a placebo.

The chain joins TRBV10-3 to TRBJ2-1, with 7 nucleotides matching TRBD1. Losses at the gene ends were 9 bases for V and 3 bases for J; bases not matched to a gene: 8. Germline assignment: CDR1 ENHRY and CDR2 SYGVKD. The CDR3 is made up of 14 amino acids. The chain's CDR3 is CAISDRAVYNEQFF. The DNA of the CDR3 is TGTGCCATTAGCGACAGGGCGGTCTACAATGAGCAGTTCTTC.

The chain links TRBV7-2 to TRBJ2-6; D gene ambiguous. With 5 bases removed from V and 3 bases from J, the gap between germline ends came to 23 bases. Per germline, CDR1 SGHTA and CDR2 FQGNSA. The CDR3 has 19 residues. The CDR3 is CASSPFWASGKSGANVLTF. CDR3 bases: TGTGCCAGCAGCCCATTTTGGGCCAGTGGAAAGAGTGGGGCCAACGTCCTGACTTTC.

CDR3 sequence: CASSEGSDQPQHF. CDR3 nucleotides: TGTGCCAGCTCGGAAGGGAGTGATCAGCCCCAGCATTTT. The genes are TRBV18 and TRBJ1-5; unclear D gene. The germline gives CDR1 KGHSH, CDR2 LQKENI. This CDR3 spans 13 amino acids. Trimming removed 6 bases from V and 5 bases from J, with 11 bases in between.

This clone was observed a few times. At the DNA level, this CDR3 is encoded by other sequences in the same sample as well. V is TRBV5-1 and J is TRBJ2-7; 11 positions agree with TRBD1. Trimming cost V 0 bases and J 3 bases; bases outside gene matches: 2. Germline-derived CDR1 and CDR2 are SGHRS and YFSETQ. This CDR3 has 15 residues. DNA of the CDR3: TGCGCCAGCAGCTTGGCCGGGACAGGGGGCTACGAGCAGTACTTC. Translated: CASSLAGTGGYEQYF.

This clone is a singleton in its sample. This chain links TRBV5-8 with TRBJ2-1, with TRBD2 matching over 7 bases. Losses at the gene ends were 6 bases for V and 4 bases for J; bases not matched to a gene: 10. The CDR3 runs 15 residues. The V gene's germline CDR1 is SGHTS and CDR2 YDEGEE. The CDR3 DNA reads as TGTGCCAGCACCGCCCGCGGGACTACTTACAATGAGCAGTTCTTC. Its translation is CASTARGTTYNEQFF.

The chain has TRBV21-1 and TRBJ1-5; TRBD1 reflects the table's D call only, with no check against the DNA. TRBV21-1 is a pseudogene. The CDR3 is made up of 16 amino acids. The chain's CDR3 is CASSKATDRERKPQHF. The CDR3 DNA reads TGTGCCAGCAGCAAAGCAACGGACAGGGAAAGGAAGCCCCAGCATTTT.

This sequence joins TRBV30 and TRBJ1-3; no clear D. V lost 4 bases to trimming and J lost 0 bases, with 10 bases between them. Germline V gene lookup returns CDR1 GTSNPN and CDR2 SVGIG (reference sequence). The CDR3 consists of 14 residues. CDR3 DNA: TGTGCCTGGACTAGGGAAAGCTCTGGAAACACCATATATTTT. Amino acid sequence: CAWTRESSGNTIYF.

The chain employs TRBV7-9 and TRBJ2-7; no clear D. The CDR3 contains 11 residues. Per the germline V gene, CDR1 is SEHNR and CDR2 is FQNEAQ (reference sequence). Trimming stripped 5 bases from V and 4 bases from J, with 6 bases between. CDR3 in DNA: TGTGCCAGCAGCCATTTGTACGAGCAGTACTTC. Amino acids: CASSHLYEQYF. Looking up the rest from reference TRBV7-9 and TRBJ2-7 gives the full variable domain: DTGVSQNPRHKITKRGQNVTFRCDPISEHNRLYWYRQTLGQGPEFLTYFQNEAQLEKSRLLSDRFSAERPKGSFSTLEIQRTEQGDSAMYLCASSHLYEQYFGPGTRLTVT.

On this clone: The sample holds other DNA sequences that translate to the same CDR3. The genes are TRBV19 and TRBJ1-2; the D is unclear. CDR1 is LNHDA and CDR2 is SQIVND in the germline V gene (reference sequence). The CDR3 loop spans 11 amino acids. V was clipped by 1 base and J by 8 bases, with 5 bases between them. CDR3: CASSIGRGYTF. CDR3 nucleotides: TGTGCCAGTAGTATAGGAAGGGGCTACACCTTC.